These 25 T cell receptor beta chains were all obtained from the same sample, sequenced in a study of metastatic and nonmetastatic thyroid tumors. TCRdb re-called the PCR reads via MiXCR. The table includes about 24,000 clones, more than 20% detected once. Thyroid surgery took place with no prior treatment in any patient. Sequencing was carried out using tumor tissue. The receptors were gathered from a male donor with papillary thyroid cancer or a benign thyroid nodule (not recorded which). Some clones in this sample may be carry-over from other donors' samples.

At least ten counts were recorded for this clone. The V gene is TRBV14, the J gene TRBJ1-6, with D possibly being TRBD1 (5 bases). V was shortened by 4 bases and J by 8 bases, with 9 bases between the two germline ends. CDR3 size: 13 residues. Germline V gene data show CDR1 as SGHDN and CDR2 as FVKESK. CDR3 coding DNA: TGTGCCAGCAGCCTTTCAGGGCATTCACCCCTCCACTTT. Protein sequence: CASSLSGHSPLHF. The whole variable domain, filled in from reference TRBV14 and TRBJ1-6, reads EAGVTQFPSHSVIEKGQTVTLRCDPISGHDNLYWYRRVMGKEIKFLLHFVKESKQDESGMPNNRFLAERTGGTYSTLKVQPAELEDSGVYFCASSLSGHSPLHFGNGTRLTVT.

This clone came up a few times. A much larger clone lies one base from this, so it may be a read error. J is TRBJ2-7 and V is TRBV6-1; 7 bases are a match to TRBD2. The CDR3 totals 14 residues. Germline V gene sequence: CDR1 MNHNS, CDR2 SASEGT. The CDR3 coding sequence is TGTGCCAGCAGGGGGGAGGGGCACTCCTACGACCAGTACTTC. Its translation: CASRGEGHSYDQYF.

This clone was seen a few times. The V call is TRBV6-1, the J call TRBJ2-3, with D perhaps TRBD2 (6 bases). Germline values: CDR1 MNHNS, CDR2 SASEGT. The V end lost 2 bases, the J end lost 4 bases, and 13 bases lay between the germline ends. The CDR3 loop spans 15 amino acids. This CDR3 reads CASSEQGGGADTQYF. The CDR3 DNA follows: TGTGCCAGCAGTGAACAGGGAGGAGGAGCAGATACGCAGTATTTT.

CDR3 bases: TGTGCCAGCAGTTATGGGACTAGCGGCGGGAATGAGCAGTTCTTC. Its protein is CASSYGTSGGNEQFF. The gene calls are TRBV6-2 or TRBV6-3 and TRBJ2-1; 11 nucleotides agree with TRBD2. The CDR3 consists of 15 residues. CDR1 MNHEY and CDR2 SVGEGT come from the germline V gene. V was pared by 3 bases and J by 7 bases, with 5 bases of the junction left unmatched.

Many counts were recorded for this clone. The CDR3 DNA follows: TGTGCCAGCAGCGCGACTAGCGGGAGTCTTGAGACCCAGTACTTC. Protein sequence: CASSATSGSLETQYF. This rearrangement joins TRBV11-2 to TRBJ2-5, with 12 positions matching TRBD2. Per germline, CDR1 SGHAT and CDR2 FQNNGV. The CDR3 contains 15 residues. V was pared by 5 bases and J by 5 bases, with 6 bases of the junction left unmatched.

This clone has a handful of counts. This chain uses TRBV7-6 with TRBJ2-6; D possibly corresponds to TRBD2 (7 bases). V gave up 1 base and J gave up 0 bases, with 19 bases separating them. Germline CDR1 is SGHVS and CDR2 is FNYEAQ. The CDR3 is made up of 20 amino acids. As DNA, the CDR3 is TGTGCCAGCAGCTTAGGTGCCGGGGGAGGGGGGACCTCTGGGGCCAACGTCCTGACTTTC. The encoded protein is CASSLGAGGGGTSGANVLTF.

This clone was observed many times. The chain carries TRBV3-1 and TRBJ2-7, with D perhaps matching TRBD2 (5 bases). CDR1 and CDR2 from the germline V gene are LGHDT and YNNKEL (reference sequence). This CDR3 is 12 amino acids long. V was clipped by 4 bases and J by 2 bases, with 6 bases between them. CDR3 protein: CASSLRAYEQYF. The CDR3, as DNA: TGTGCCAGCAGCCTGAGGGCCTACGAGCAGTACTTC.

This clone was found many times. This chain uses TRBV19 with TRBJ2-1; D assignment may be TRBD1 or TRBD2 (5 bases each). Germline-derived CDR1 and CDR2 are LNHDA and SQIVND (reference sequence). Trimming took 4 bases from V and 9 from J, leaving 10 bases between them. This CDR3 comprises 12 residues. CDR3 bases: TGTGCCAGTAGTACGGGGCAGAGTGAGCAGTTCTTC. Protein sequence: CASSTGQSEQFF.

This clone has at least ten counts. V and J are TRBV6-2 or TRBV6-3 and TRBJ2-5, with D perhaps TRBD1 (5 bases). The germline CDR1 and CDR2 sequences are MNHEY and SVGEGT. The CDR3 extends over 15 amino acids. Trimming removed 6 bases from V and 2 bases from J, with 16 bases in between. The CDR3 reads CASSPPGALQETQYF. CDR3 nucleotide sequence: TGTGCCAGCAGCCCCCCTGGGGCGCTACAAGAGACCCAGTACTTC.

This clone came up many times. The chain recombines TRBV12-5 with TRBJ1-1; D unclear. CDR1 and CDR2 (germline): LGHNT, FRNRAP. The V gene lost 6 bases and the J gene lost 11 bases, with 16 bases spanning the gap. The CDR3 is made up of 12 amino acids. CDR3: CASGVDLTWAFF. The CDR3 DNA is TGTGCTAGTGGAGTCGACCTCACTTGGGCTTTCTTT.

This sequence joins TRBV25-1 and TRBJ1-1; D perhaps matches TRBD1 (5 bases). From germline, CDR1 is MGHDK and CDR2 SYGVNS. The V and J ends lost 8 bases and 1 base respectively, with 17 bases between them. CDR3 length: 15 residues. CDR3 in amino acids: CASEHRTGQNTEAFF. In nucleotides, the CDR3 is TGTGCCAGCGAACACAGGACGGGCCAGAACACTGAAGCTTTCTTT.

In its sample, this clone was seen many times. The V gene is TRBV4-2, the J gene TRBJ1-5, with a tentative D call TRBD1 (5 bases). This CDR3 is 15 amino acids long. Germline loops: CDR1 LGHNA, CDR2 YNFKEQ. V shed 2 bases and J shed 8 bases, with 16 bases lying between them. The DNA of the CDR3 is TGTGCCAGCAGCCAAACCGAAGCGGGGACGGAGCCCCAGCATTTT. This gives the protein CASSQTEAGTEPQHF.

This clone was seen at least ten times. The J gene is TRBJ2-5, the V gene TRBV6-2 or TRBV6-3, with D possibly TRBD2 on 6 matching bases. V was clipped by 7 bases and J by 3 bases, with 18 bases between them. The CDR3 is made up of 15 amino acids. Per the germline V gene, CDR1 is MNHEY and CDR2 is SVGEGT. This CDR3 is CASTPNREREETQYF. The CDR3 bases are TGTGCCAGCACTCCTAACCGGGAGAGGGAAGAGACCCAGTACTTC.

This clone has ten or more counts. The chain combines TRBV5-1 with TRBJ1-1; no clear D gene. Germline values: CDR1 SGHRS, CDR2 YFSETQ. The CDR3 loop spans 14 amino acids. Trimming left V 0 bases short and J 3 bases short, with 9 bases between. CDR3 loop: CASSLVLQDTEAFF. CDR3 DNA: TGCGCCAGCAGCTTGGTTCTGCAGGACACTGAAGCTTTCTTT. The variable domain in full, completed from reference TRBV5-1 and TRBJ1-1, reads KAGVTQTPRYLIKTRGQQVTLSCSPISGHRSVSWYQQTPGQGLQFLFEYFSETQRNKGNFPGRFSGRQFSNSRSEMNVSTLELGDSALYLCASSLVLQDTEAFFGQGTRLTVV.

The CDR3 region is CSAIRVSYEQYF. CDR3 coding DNA: TGCAGTGCTATTCGAGTCTCCTACGAGCAGTACTTC. V gene TRBV20-1 combines with J gene TRBJ2-7; D gene ambiguous. Germline CDR1 and CDR2: DFQATT and SNEGSKA (reference sequence). The CDR3 has 12 residues. V lost 4 bases to trimming and J lost 0 bases, with 7 bases between them.

The sample holds a few counts of this clone. This may be a read error, as it is one base from a much larger clone. The chain combines TRBV14 with TRBJ2-7; 11 bases are shared with TRBD1. The CDR3 has 13 residues. With V trimmed by 4 bases and J by 9 bases, 5 bases remained unmatched. Germline loops: CDR1 SGHDN, CDR2 FVKESK. The DNA of the CDR3 is TGTGCCAGCAGCCTTGGACAGGGGGCCGGGCAGTACTTC. Translated: CASSLGQGAGQYF.

This clone was detected many times. The rearrangement joins TRBV11-2 to TRBJ2-5; D possibly corresponds to TRBD2 (7 bases). V lost 3 bases and J 6 bases, leaving 20 bases between the germline ends. The CDR3 is 16 residues long. The germline V gene has CDR1 SGHAT and CDR2 FQNNGV. The CDR3 DNA reads TGTGCCAGCAGCTTCACCCGGGGGAGGGGGGGAAAGACCCAGTACTTC. Translating gives CASSFTRGRGGKTQYF. Full variable domain (remainder filled in from reference TRBV11-2 and TRBJ2-5): EAGVAQSPRYKIIEKRQSVAFWCNPISGHATLYWYQQILGQGPKLLIQFQNNGVVDDSQLPKDRFSAERLKGVDSTLKIQPAKLEDSAVYLCASSFTRGRGGKTQYFGPGTRLLVL.

This clone showed up just a few times. A much larger clone is a single base away; this may be a read error. This sample includes further DNA sequences coding for the same CDR3. The V and J genes are TRBV28 and TRBJ2-1, with TRBD2 as a possible D gene (6 bases). Germline-derived CDR1 and CDR2 are MDHEN and SYDVKM. This CDR3 spans 15 amino acids. CDR3 amino acids: CASSFVSGGYNEQFF. Here the CDR3 DNA reads TGCGCCAGCAGTTTCGTTAGTGGGGGGTACAATGAGCAGTTCTTC.

In this sample, this clone turned up many times. The rearrangement uses TRBV12-3 or TRBV12-4 and TRBJ2-2, with D tentatively TRBD2 (5 bases). Trimming left V 3 bases short and J 5 bases short, with 10 bases between. The CDR3 length is 14 residues. CDR3 region: CASSLAGGTGELFF. For the CDR3, the DNA is TGTGCCAGCAGTTTGGCGGGTGGGACCGGGGAGCTGTTTTTT.

Ten or more counts support this clone. CDR3 residues: CASSGTSGSGANVLTF. In DNA form, the CDR3 reads TGTGCCAGCAGTGGGACTAGCGGCTCTGGGGCCAACGTCCTGACTTTC. The chain is built from TRBV6-4 and TRBJ2-6; 10 bases fit TRBD2. The CDR3 consists of 16 residues. Looked up from germline, CDR1 is MRHNA and CDR2 is SNTAGT. Germline trimming cut 4 bases from V and 0 bases from J; bases unmatched to any gene: 0.

This clone was counted between two and nine times. The chain couples TRBV27 to TRBJ1-6; a weak D match, TRBD1 (6 bases). V was pared by 6 bases and J by 12 bases, with 21 bases between. Germline CDR1 MNHEY, CDR2 SMNVEV (reference sequence). This CDR3 is 15 amino acids long. DNA for the CDR3: TGTGCCAGCAGCCGACGGGGGGGCGATTGGGGACCCCTCCACTTT. Encoded protein: CASSRRGGDWGPLHF.

The chain links TRBV5-1 to TRBJ2-1; weak D call: TRBD2 (5 bases). V was shortened by 1 base and J by 10 bases, with 9 bases between the two germline ends. This CDR3 is built from 12 residues. Germline V CDR1 and CDR2: SGHRS, YFSETQ. The DNA of the CDR3 is TGCGCCAGCAGCTTGATGTCGGGGGAGCAGTTCTTC. Translated: CASSLMSGEQFF.

This clone has only a few counts. This clone may be a read error of a much larger clone one base away. The chain has TRBV5-8 and TRBJ2-5; 8 bases line up with TRBD1. The CDR3 is 15 residues long. V lost 3 bases and J lost 8; bases outside the gene matches: 12. Germline V gene data show CDR1 as SGHTS and CDR2 as YDEGEE. The CDR3 here is CASSSPGQGGDTQYF. CDR3 DNA: TGTGCCAGCAGCTCCCCTGGACAGGGTGGCGATACCCAGTACTTC.

In this sample, this clone turned up many times. The genes are TRBV5-4 and TRBJ2-7; TRBD1 is a possible D gene (6 bases). In germline, CDR1 is SGHNT, CDR2 YYREEE (reference sequence). The CDR3 has 16 amino acids. V lost 0 bases and J 5 bases, leaving 18 bases between the germline ends. The CDR3 is CASSLGGNRVTNEQYF. CDR3 nucleotide sequence: TGTGCCAGCAGCTTGGGGGGGAACAGGGTAACCAACGAGCAGTACTTC.

This rearrangement joins TRBV20-1 to TRBJ2-7, with a weak D call TRBD1 (6 bases). The V end lost 7 bases, the J end lost 10 bases, and 20 bases lay between the germline ends. The germline V gene encodes CDR1 DFQATT and CDR2 SNEGSKA (reference sequence). This CDR3 is built from 12 residues. The CDR3 sequence: CSEKLATGNQYF. The CDR3 bases are TGCAGTGAGAAACTCGCGACAGGTAATCAGTACTTC.